Below, 14 T cell receptor beta chains from the same sample are listed, as sequenced in a study of lymphopenia after photon versus proton radiotherapy. Sequenced by immunoSEQ multiplex PCR; TCRdb stores in-frame clones only, minus some. The sample includes around 63,000 clones, approximately 84% of them seen just once. Sequenced here: peripheral blood, sampled from a patient treated with photon-based radiotherapy. These receptors all come from a man aged 40-49 years with gastric cancer.

The chain links TRBV6-6 to TRBJ1-1; D gene ambiguous. Germline-derived CDR1 and CDR2 are MNHNY and SVGAGI (reference sequence). CDR3 length equals 12 residues. Trimming removed 6 bases at V and 3 bases at J, with 8 bases between. The CDR3 sequence: CASSRTDTEAFF. CDR3 nucleotides: TGTGCCAGCAGCCGCACGGACACTGAAGCTTTCTTT.

The chain joins TRBV25-1 to TRBJ2-7; D is undetermined. With 7 bases removed from V and 5 bases from J, the gap between germline ends came to 15 bases. Germline lookup yields CDR1 MGHDK and CDR2 SYGVNS. This CDR3 comprises 13 residues. The chain's CDR3 is CASTESGPHEQYF. CDR3 coding DNA: TGTGCCAGCACCGAATCGGGTCCCCACGAGCAGTACTTC.

The sample holds one count of this clone. This chain joins TRBV30 and TRBJ2-7, with TRBD2 identical over 7 bases. J gave up 3 bases and V 3 bases, and 5 bases lay outside the gene matches. The germline V gene encodes CDR1 GTSNPN and CDR2 SVGIG (reference sequence). CDR3 length equals 13 residues. The CDR3 DNA follows: TGTGCCTGGAGGTTGCGGGGGAACTACGAGCAGTACTTC. Translated: CAWRLRGNYEQYF.

This chain links TRBV19 with TRBJ1-2; maybe TRBD1 (6 bases). Germline V gene data show CDR1 as LNHDA and CDR2 as SQIVND (reference sequence). The CDR3 has 14 amino acids. Trimming took 1 base from V and 6 from J, leaving 12 bases between them. The CDR3 bases are TGTGCCAGTAGTATAGGTACAGGGTTGGATGGCTACACCTTC. It encodes CASSIGTGLDGYTF.

This clone turned up a few times. This chain uses TRBV7-3 with TRBJ2-1, with 7 nucleotides matching TRBD1. Trimming removed 5 bases from V and 5 bases from J; junction bases left unmatched: 9. Per the germline V gene, CDR1 is SGHTA and CDR2 is FQGTGA. The CDR3 spans 15 residues. The CDR3 spells CASSPTGTGDNEQFF. The CDR3 nucleotides read TGTGCCAGCAGCCCTACTGGAACAGGGGACAATGAGCAGTTCTTC.

V usage is TRBV7-6 and J usage is TRBJ2-5; TRBD2 agrees at 9 bases. Per germline, CDR1 SGHVS and CDR2 FNYEAQ. The CDR3 consists of 15 residues. The junction had 4 bases not matched to a gene; V was cut back by 0 bases and J by 5 bases. CDR3 region: CASSLARGGLETQYF. As DNA, the CDR3 is TGTGCCAGCAGCTTAGCGCGGGGGGGCCTGGAGACCCAGTACTTC.

This chain's CDR3 is CSAFQGYEQYF. In nucleotides, the CDR3 is TGCAGTGCTTTCCAGGGGTACGAGCAGTACTTC. The chain joins TRBV20-1 to TRBJ2-7, with a possible D match to TRBD1 (6 bases). This CDR3 region has 11 residues. Trimming left V 5 bases short and J 4 bases short, with 9 bases between. From germline, CDR1 is DFQATT and CDR2 SNEGSKA (reference sequence).

V and J are TRBV2 and TRBJ1-5, with 9 nucleotides matching TRBD1. Trimming at V came to 5 bases and at J to 7 bases, leaving 6 bases not matched to a gene. The CDR3 spans 14 residues. Per the germline V gene, CDR1 is SNHLY and CDR2 is FYNNEI. CDR3 coding DNA: TGTGCCAGCAGTTACAGGGGGCTAGGCCAGCCCCAGCATTTT. Translating gives CASSYRGLGQPQHF.

The chain recombines TRBV7-2 with TRBJ2-3; TRBD2 matches at 7 bases. CDR3 size: 16 residues. Germline loops: CDR1 SGHTA, CDR2 FQGNSA. V shed 1 base and J 0 bases; nucleotides not matched to a gene: 4. CDR3 DNA sequence: TGTGCCAGCAGCTTAGGGGGAGGGCCGAGCACAGATACGCAGTATTTT. Residues: CASSLGGGPSTDTQYF.

The chain employs TRBV6-5 and TRBJ2-7, with D unclear. V was shortened by 10 bases and J by 6 bases, with 22 bases between the two germline ends. There are 14 residues in the CDR3. Germline CDR1 and CDR2: MNHEY and SVGAGI. CDR3 amino acids: CATVPSQAFVEQYF. The CDR3 DNA reads as TGTGCCACCGTACCGTCCCAGGCGTTCGTCGAGCAGTACTTC.

J is TRBJ1-3 and V is TRBV7-3; no definite D call. CDR1 SGHTA and CDR2 FQGTGA come from the germline V gene. V shed 4 bases and J shed 3 bases, with 7 bases lying between them. This CDR3 is 13 amino acids long. The CDR3 is CASSSGLGNTIYF. CDR3 DNA sequence: TGTGCCAGCAGCTCGGGCCTTGGAAACACCATATATTTT.

This CDR3 is CASSALTSGGGDTQYF. The CDR3 DNA sequence: TGTGCCAGCAGCGCCCTCACTAGCGGGGGAGGGGATACGCAGTATTTT. This sequence joins TRBV9 and TRBJ2-3; TRBD2 matches 11 bases. From germline, CDR1 is SGDLS and CDR2 YYNGEE. The CDR3 length is 16 residues. Germline trimming cut 3 bases from V and 6 bases from J; bases unmatched to any gene: 9.

This chain links TRBV18 with TRBJ1-2; 10 bases agree with TRBD1. The CDR3 sequence is 15 residues long. The ends lost 5 bases at V and 0 bases at J; junction bases unmatched: 3. The germline V gene has CDR1 KGHSH and CDR2 LQKENI. The CDR3 protein is CASSAGQGSNYGYTF. In nucleotides, the CDR3 is TGTGCCAGCTCAGCGGGACAGGGGTCTAACTATGGCTACACCTTC.

The chain uses TRBV5-4 and TRBJ2-5; 14 bases map to TRBD2. V shed 4 bases, J shed 3 bases, and the junction held 11 bases outside the gene matches. CDR1 SGHNT and CDR2 YYREEE come from the germline V gene (reference sequence). There are 18 residues in the CDR3. CDR3 protein: CASSLGTSGGLIKETQYF. The CDR3 region has the DNA TGTGCCAGCAGCCTAGGGACTAGCGGGGGACTCATCAAAGAGACCCAGTACTTC.